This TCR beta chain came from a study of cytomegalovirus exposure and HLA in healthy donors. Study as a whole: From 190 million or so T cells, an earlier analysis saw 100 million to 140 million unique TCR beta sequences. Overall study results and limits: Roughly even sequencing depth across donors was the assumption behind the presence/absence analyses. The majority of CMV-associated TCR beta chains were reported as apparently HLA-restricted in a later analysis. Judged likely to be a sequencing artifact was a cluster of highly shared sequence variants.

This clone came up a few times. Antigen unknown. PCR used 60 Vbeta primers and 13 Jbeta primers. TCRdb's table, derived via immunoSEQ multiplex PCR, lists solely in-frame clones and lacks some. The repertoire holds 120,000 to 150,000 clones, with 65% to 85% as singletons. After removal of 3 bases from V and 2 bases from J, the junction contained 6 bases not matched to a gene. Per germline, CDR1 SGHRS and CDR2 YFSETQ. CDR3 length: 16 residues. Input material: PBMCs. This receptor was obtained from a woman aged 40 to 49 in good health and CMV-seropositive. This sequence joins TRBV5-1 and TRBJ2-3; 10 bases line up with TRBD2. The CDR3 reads CASSYLLAGTTDTQYF. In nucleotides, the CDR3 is TGCGCCAGCAGCTACCTACTAGCGGGGACCACAGATACGCAGTATTTT.